Reported below is one T cell receptor (beta chain). It was roughly 190 ng DNA, around 32,000 T cell genomes, that sorted-subset replicate PCRs used. Libraries were prepared by immunoSEQ multiplex PCR; TCRdb keeps only in-frame clonotypes and omits some of them. The sample consists of more than 2 million clones, about 93% of them appearing once. Naive CD8 cells lacked CD45RO, underwent positive selection for CCR7 and left out terminally differentiated effector memory CD45RA+ cells. This entry comes from a study of shared clonotypes between healthy human individuals. The overall study: Researchers assigned three CD4 naive, three CD4 memory, two CD8 naive and one CD8 memory plate to each donor.

V dropped 5 bases and J dropped 6; count of bases not matched to a gene: 5. Germline loops: CDR1 SGHTA, CDR2 FQGTGA. This CDR3 has 13 residues. Specimen: naive CD8+ T cells from PBMCs. V usage is TRBV7-3 and J usage is TRBJ1-2; 8 bases agree with TRBD1. The source is a man younger than 30 in good health. Some clones in this sample may be carry-over from other donors' samples. The chain's CDR3 is CASSPGQGHGYTF. The CDR3 nucleotides read TGTGCCAGCAGCCCCGGACAGGGCCATGGCTACACCTTC.